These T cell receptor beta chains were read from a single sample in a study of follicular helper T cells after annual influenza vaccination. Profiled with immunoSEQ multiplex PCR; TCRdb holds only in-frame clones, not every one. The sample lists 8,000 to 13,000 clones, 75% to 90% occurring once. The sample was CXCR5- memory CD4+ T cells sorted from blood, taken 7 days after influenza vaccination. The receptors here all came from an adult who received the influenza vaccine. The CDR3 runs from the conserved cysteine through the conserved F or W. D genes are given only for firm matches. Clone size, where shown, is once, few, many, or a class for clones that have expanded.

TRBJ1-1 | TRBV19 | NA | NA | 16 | CASNMGGEGLNTEAFF | TGTGCCAGTAACATGGGCGGGGAGGGGTTGAACACTGAAGCTTTCTTT
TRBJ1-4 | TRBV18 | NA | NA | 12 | CASSPDLEKLFF | TGTGCCAGCTCACCAGACCTAGAAAAACTGTTTTTT
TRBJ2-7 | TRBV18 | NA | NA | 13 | CASSQPGAYEQYF | TGTGCCAGCTCCCAGCCAGGCGCCTACGAGCAGTACTTC
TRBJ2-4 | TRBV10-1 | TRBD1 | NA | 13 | CASSRQGNNIQYF | TGCGCCAGCAGTCGACAGGGAAATAACATTCAGTACTTC
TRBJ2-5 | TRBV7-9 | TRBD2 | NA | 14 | CASSVGGSQETQYF | TGTGCCAGCAGCGTCGGGGGGTCCCAAGAGACCCAGTACTTC
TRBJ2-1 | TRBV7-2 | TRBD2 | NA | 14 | CASSLGGGGREQFF | TGTGCCAGCAGCTTAGGTGGCGGGGGTAGAGAGCAGTTCTTC
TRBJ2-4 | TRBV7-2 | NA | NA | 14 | CASSLGGETNIQYF | TGTGCCAGCAGCTTAGGAGGGGAGACAAACATTCAGTACTTC
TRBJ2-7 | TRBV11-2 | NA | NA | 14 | CASSLELGNYEQYF | TGTGCCAGCAGCTTAGAGTTAGGGAATTACGAGCAGTACTTC
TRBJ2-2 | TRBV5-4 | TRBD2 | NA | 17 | CASSLAVLAGASGELFF | TGTGCCAGCAGCTTGGCCGTATTAGCGGGGGCGTCCGGGGAGCTGTTTTTT
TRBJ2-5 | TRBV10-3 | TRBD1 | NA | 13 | CATGDRGGETQYF | TGTGCCACCGGGGACAGGGGCGGGGAGACCCAGTACTTC
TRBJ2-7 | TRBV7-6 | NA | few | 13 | CASRQRSGYEQYF | TGTGCCAGCAGGCAAAGGTCCGGGTACGAGCAGTACTTC
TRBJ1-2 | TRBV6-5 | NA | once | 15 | CASSPRISGFYGYTF | TGTGCCAGCAGTCCAAGGATCAGTGGGTTCTATGGCTACACCTTC
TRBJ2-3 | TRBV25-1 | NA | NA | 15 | CASSEYRATRDTQYF | TGTGCCAGCAGTGAATACAGGGCGACTCGGGATACGCAGTATTTT
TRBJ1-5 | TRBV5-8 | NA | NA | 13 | CASRGGGHQPQHF | TGTGCCAGCAGAGGGGGGGGACATCAGCCCCAGCATTTT
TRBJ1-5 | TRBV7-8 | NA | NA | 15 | CASSLRRVGPQPQHF | TGTGCCAGCAGCTTAAGAAGGGTGGGCCCTCAGCCCCAGCATTTT
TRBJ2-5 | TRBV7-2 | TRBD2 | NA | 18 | CASSQPGLAGGPRETQYF | TGTGCCAGCAGCCAACCGGGACTAGCGGGGGGGCCGAGGGAGACCCAGTACTTC
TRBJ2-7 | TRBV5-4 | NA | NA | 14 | CASSPQGKVAEQYF | TGTGCCAGCAGCCCTCAGGGAAAGGTGGCCGAGCAGTACTTC
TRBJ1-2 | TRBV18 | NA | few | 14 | CASSPGTEYYGYTF | TGTGCCAGCTCACCCGGGACGGAATACTATGGCTACACCTTC
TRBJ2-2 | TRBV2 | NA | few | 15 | CASGFGQGRTGELFF | TGTGCCAGCGGGTTTGGGCAGGGCCGGACCGGGGAGCTGTTTTTT
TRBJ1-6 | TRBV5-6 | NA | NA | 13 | CASRRAGNSPLHF | TGTGCCAGCAGACGCGCGGGGAATTCACCCCTCCACTTT
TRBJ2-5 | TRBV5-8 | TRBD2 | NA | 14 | CASSWSTAGETQYF | TGTGCCAGCAGCTGGTCGACAGCGGGGGAGACCCAGTACTTC
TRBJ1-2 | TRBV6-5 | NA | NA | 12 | CASGILGYGYTF | TGTGCCAGCGGGATTTTAGGCTATGGCTACACCTTC
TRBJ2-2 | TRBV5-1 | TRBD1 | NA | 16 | CASSLGGTANTGELFF | TGCGCCAGCAGCTTGGGGGGGACAGCGAACACCGGGGAGCTGTTTTTT
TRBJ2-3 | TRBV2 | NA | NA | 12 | CASSVDTDTQYF | TGTGCCAGCAGTGTAGACACGGATACGCAGTATTTT
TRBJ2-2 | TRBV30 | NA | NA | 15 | CAVRGRIANTGELFF | TGTGCCGTCAGAGGAAGAATAGCGAACACCGGGGAGCTGTTTTTT
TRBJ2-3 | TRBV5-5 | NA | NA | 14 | CASSFLSVTDTQYF | TGTGCCAGCAGCTTTCTTAGCGTCACAGATACGCAGTATTTT
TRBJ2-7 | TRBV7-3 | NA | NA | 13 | CASSQRVGSEQYF | TGTGCCAGCAGCCAACGGGTGGGCTCCGAGCAGTACTTC
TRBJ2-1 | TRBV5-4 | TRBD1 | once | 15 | CASSFRTGRGNEQFF | TGTGCCAGCAGCTTTCGGACAGGGCGGGGTAATGAGCAGTTCTTC
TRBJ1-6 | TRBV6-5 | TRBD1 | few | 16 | CASSYSRGPNNSPLHF | TGTGCCAGCAGTTACTCGAGGGGGCCCAACAATTCACCCCTCCACTTT
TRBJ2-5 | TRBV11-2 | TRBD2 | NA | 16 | CASSLGLAGGSVGQYF | TGTGCCAGCAGCTTAGGACTAGCGGGGGGTTCTGTAGGCCAGTACTTC
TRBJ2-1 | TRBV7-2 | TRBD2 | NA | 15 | CASSLVAGGGNEQFF | TGTGCCAGCAGCTTAGTTGCGGGGGGAGGGAATGAGCAGTTCTTC
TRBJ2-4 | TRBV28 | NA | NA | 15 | CASRTPRGAKNIQYF | TGTGCCAGCAGGACCCCCCGGGGTGCCAAAAACATTCAGTACTTC
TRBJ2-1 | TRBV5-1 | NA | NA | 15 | CASSLEVGSYNEQFF | TGCGCCAGCAGCTTGGAGGTGGGATCCTACAATGAGCAGTTCTTC
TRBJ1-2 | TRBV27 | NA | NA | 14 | CATRGRGQNYGYTF | TGTGCCACCAGGGGCCGGGGGCAGAACTATGGCTACACCTTC
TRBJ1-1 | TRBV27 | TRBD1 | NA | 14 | CASSPTGANTEAFF | TGTGCCAGCAGCCCGACAGGGGCGAACACTGAAGCTTTCTTT
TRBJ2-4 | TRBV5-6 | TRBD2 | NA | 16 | CASSPREAGGLNIQYF | TGTGCCAGCAGCCCCAGGGAGGCGGGGGGGCTAAACATTCAGTACTTC
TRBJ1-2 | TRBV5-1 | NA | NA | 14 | CASSPLDGNYGYTF | TGCGCCAGCAGCCCCCTTGACGGGAACTATGGCTACACCTTC